The 11 T cell receptor beta chains below all came from one sample that was sequenced in a study of identical twins. TCRdb re-called the 5' RACE reads through MiXCR, storing one row per CDR3 protein. The sample lists some 1,700,000 distinct CDR3 sequences, more than 30% seen once, with less than 0.35% in the top ten. The sequenced sample was cord blood. These receptors were collected from a newborn girl in good health.

Only a few counts were recorded for this clonotype. The chain has TRBV28 and TRBJ2-1; perhaps TRBD2 as D (5 bases). Germline lookup yields CDR1 MDHEN and CDR2 SYDVKM. The CDR3 is made up of 16 amino acids. Trimming took 8 bases from V and 2 from J, leaving 19 bases between them. CDR3 bases: TGTGCCAGCTCCCCCCCACTAGTCCTGGCCTACAATGAGCAGTTCTTC. Residues: CASSPPLVLAYNEQFF.

This clonotype was recorded a few times. The J gene is TRBJ2-5, the V gene TRBV3-1; D is perhaps TRBD1 or TRBD2 (5 bases each). Germline CDR1 is LGHDT and CDR2 is YNNKEL (reference sequence). The CDR3 is made up of 16 amino acids. V shed 1 base and J shed 3 bases, with 15 bases lying between them. The CDR3 region is CASSQGIGTGEETQYF. CDR3 coding DNA: TGTGCCAGCAGCCAAGGAATTGGGACCGGCGAAGAGACCCAGTACTTC.

The V and J genes are TRBV30 and TRBJ1-4; TRBD1 aligns across 9 bases. The germline V gene encodes CDR1 GTSNPN and CDR2 SVGIG (reference sequence). The CDR3 totals 12 residues. J lost 8 bases, V lost 4 bases, and 2 bases had no gene match. The CDR3 protein is CAWNRGREKLFF. As DNA, the CDR3 is TGTGCCTGGAACAGGGGGCGCGAAAAACTGTTTTTT.

This clonotype has at least ten counts. The rearrangement uses TRBV29-1 and TRBJ2-1; no firm D call. The CDR3 consists of 12 residues. The germline CDR1 and CDR2 sequences are SQVTM and ANQGSEA. The ends were cut back, 1 base at V and 9 bases at J, with 10 bases in the middle. The CDR3 is CSVEVSHGEQFF. In DNA, the CDR3 is TGCAGCGTTGAAGTGAGCCACGGTGAGCAGTTCTTC.

CDR3 nucleotide sequence: TGCGCCAGCGCCGACGGACTAGGTTCCTACGAGCAGTACTTC. Protein product: CASADGLGSYEQYF. The rearrangement joins TRBV5-1 to TRBJ2-7, with TRBD2 matching 7 bases. The CDR3 runs 14 residues. The J segment lost 1 base and the V segment lost 7 bases, leaving 8 bases of the junction unmatched. Germline assignment: CDR1 SGHRS and CDR2 YFSETQ.

The chain recombines TRBV20-1 with TRBJ2-1; TRBD2 matches 7 bases. CDR1 DFQATT and CDR2 SNEGSKA come from the germline V gene (reference sequence). V shed 4 bases and J 6 bases; nucleotides not matched to a gene: 18. The CDR3 runs to 17 residues. The CDR3 protein is CSAIADFTSEGSNEQFF. The DNA of the CDR3 is TGCAGTGCTATTGCCGATTTTACTAGCGAGGGATCCAATGAGCAGTTCTTC.

The chain couples TRBV5-1 to TRBJ2-4, with D possibly TRBD2 on 5 matching bases. Trimming stripped 4 bases from V and 0 bases from J, with 26 bases between. This CDR3 is 20 amino acids long. Germline values: CDR1 SGHRS, CDR2 YFSETQ. CDR3 loop: CASSPYSIYLREAAKNIQYF. CDR3 DNA: TGCGCCAGCAGCCCTTACTCCATTTATCTCCGGGAAGCAGCCAAAAACATTCAGTACTTC.

This clonotype has more than one count but fewer than ten. The chain recombines TRBV5-1 with TRBJ2-1, with D perhaps matching TRBD1 (7 bases). The CDR3 sequence is 15 residues long. The V end was cut by 3 bases, the J end by 5 bases, with 15 bases between. Germline V gives CDR1 SGHRS, CDR2 YFSETQ. The CDR3 coding sequence is TGCGCCAGCAGCTCCAGGGGGGAACACAACAATGAGCAGTTCTTC. This codes for CASSSRGEHNNEQFF.

This clonotype has a handful of counts. This rearrangement joins TRBV9 to TRBJ2-7, with 9 positions matching TRBD2. Trimming removed 0 bases from V and 3 bases from J; junction bases left unmatched: 4. Germline-derived CDR1 and CDR2 are SGDLS and YYNGEE. The CDR3 has 15 amino acids. The CDR3, as DNA: TGTGCCAGCAGCGTAGCCGGGACTAGCAGCTACGAGCAGTACTTC. Residues: CASSVAGTSSYEQYF. Full variable domain (remainder filled in from reference TRBV9 and TRBJ2-7): DSGVTQTPKHLITATGQRVTLRCSPRSGDLSVYWYQQSLDQGLQFLIQYYNGEERAKGNILERFSAQQFPDLHSELNLSSLELGDSALYFCASSVAGTSSYEQYFGPGTRLTVT.

This chain joins TRBV20-1 and TRBJ2-5; D unresolved. Germline CDR1 reads DFQATT; CDR2 reads SNEGSKA (reference sequence). The CDR3 contains 15 residues. V lost 0 bases to trimming and J lost 11 bases, with 22 bases between them. The CDR3 region is CSARDRQGLHNEQYF. The DNA for the CDR3 is TGCAGTGCTAGAGACCGACAAGGGCTGCACAATGAGCAGTACTTC.

Many counts were recorded for this clonotype. The V call is TRBV14, the J call TRBJ1-4; TRBD1 is a possible D gene (5 bases). CDR1 is SGHDN and CDR2 is FVKESK in the germline V gene. CDR3 length: 13 residues. Trimming cost V 3 bases and J 8 bases, with 10 bases left between them. Here the CDR3 reads CASSQFRAEKLFF. CDR3 sequence (DNA): TGTGCCAGCAGCCAGTTCAGGGCAGAAAAACTGTTTTTT.